The 13 T cell receptor beta chains reported below all come from one sample, sequenced in a study of Graves' ophthalmopathy and Graves' hyperthyroidism. Amplification targeted the TCR beta CDR3 regions, with RNA transcripts as the source material. First-round RT-PCR with HTBI primers preceded a second-round multiplex PCR. TCRdb processed the multiplex PCR reads anew with MiXCR; each CDR3 protein has one entry. In the table there are some 200,000 distinct CDR3 sequences, just under 30% of which are singletons. The source material was peripheral blood. These receptor sequences come from a man aged 45-60 years with Graves' ophthalmopathy.

The V gene is TRBV24-1, the J gene TRBJ2-2, with TRBD1 matching 8 bases. The CDR3 is 16 amino acids. CDR1 and CDR2 from the germline V gene are KGHDR and SFDVKD. Trimming removed 3 bases from V and 2 bases from J; junction bases left unmatched: 4. The CDR3 nucleotides read TGTGCCACCAGTGATCGACAGGGGCGAAACACCGGGGAGCTGTTTTTT. It translates to CATSDRQGRNTGELFF.

The chain has TRBV7-8 and TRBJ2-5; 8 nucleotides match TRBD2. The V gene end was trimmed by 3 bases and the J gene end by 2 bases; junction bases not matched to a gene: 2. The germline gives CDR1 SGHVS, CDR2 FQNEAQ. CDR3 length: 14 amino acids. This CDR3 is CASSFPSGQETQYF. The CDR3 region has the DNA TGTGCCAGCAGCTTCCCTAGCGGGCAAGAGACCCAGTACTTC.

The rearrangement joins TRBV6-2 or TRBV6-3 to TRBJ1-1; no clear D. V was clipped by 4 bases and J by 3 bases, with 12 bases between them. The CDR3 runs 14 residues. Germline CDR1 is MNHEY and CDR2 is SVGEGT. As DNA, the CDR3 is TGTGCCAGCAGTTTTCAGGACGGAGACACTGAAGCTTTCTTT. Its translation is CASSFQDGDTEAFF.

This clonotype showed up many times. This sequence joins TRBV18 and TRBJ2-7; D unresolved. V lost 0 bases to trimming and J lost 0 bases, with 9 bases between them. CDR1 and CDR2 from the germline V gene are KGHSH and LQKENI. The CDR3 covers 15 residues. This chain's CDR3 is CASSPPSVHSYEQYF. CDR3 in DNA: TGTGCCAGCTCACCACCAAGCGTTCACTCCTACGAGCAGTACTTC.

In this sample, this clonotype turned up many times. V usage is TRBV7-2 and J usage is TRBJ2-7; 8 positions agree with TRBD2. With 1 base clipped from V and 6 bases from J, the junction kept 14 bases outside the gene matches. CDR3 length equals 17 residues. Germline CDR1 reads SGHTA; CDR2 reads FQGNSA. This chain's CDR3 is CASSLEVLLGLGREQYF. DNA for the CDR3: TGTGCCAGCAGCTTAGAGGTTCTTCTGGGACTAGGTCGCGAGCAGTACTTC. The variable domain in full, with the rest retrieved from reference TRBV7-2 and TRBJ2-7, is GAGVSQSPSNKVTEKGKDVELRCDPISGHTALYWYRQSLGQGLEFLIYFQGNSAPDKSGLPSDRFSAERTGGSVSTLTIQRTQQEDSAVYLCASSLEVLLGLGREQYFGPGTRLTVT.

This clonotype was counted at least ten times. As DNA, the CDR3 is TGTGCCAGCACCCGGACAGGGGGCTACGAGCAGTACTTC. Translating gives CASTRTGGYEQYF. The chain joins TRBV12-3 or TRBV12-4 to TRBJ2-7, with TRBD1 matching over 10 bases. CDR3 size: 13 residues. Trimming at V came to 7 bases and at J to 3 bases, leaving 3 bases not matched to a gene.

This chain connects TRBV9 to TRBJ1-6, with D perhaps matching TRBD1 (6 bases). Germline CDR1 SGDLS, CDR2 YYNGEE. Trimming removed 4 bases from V and 6 bases from J, with 8 bases in between. The CDR3 extends over 13 amino acids. The CDR3 DNA reads as TGTGCCAGCAGCCGGACAGCTAATTCACCCCTCCACTTT. Translating it yields CASSRTANSPLHF.

CDR3 in amino acids: CASSPPDWNTEAFF. The CDR3 DNA is TGTGCCAGCTCACCACCCGACTGGAACACTGAAGCTTTCTTT. The J gene is TRBJ1-1, the V gene TRBV18; D not resolved. The V end lost 0 bases, the J end lost 1 base, and 6 bases lay between the germline ends. Per germline, CDR1 KGHSH and CDR2 LQKENI. The CDR3 is made up of 14 amino acids.

The CDR3 nucleotides read TGTGCCAGCAGTAAACTGACAGGAAACCATGGCTACACCTTC. Encoded protein: CASSKLTGNHGYTF. The chain carries TRBV6-2 or TRBV6-3 and TRBJ1-2; D is possibly TRBD1 (6 bases). This CDR3 is built from 14 residues. Trimming pared 5 bases from V and 6 bases from J, leaving 16 bases between. Germline CDR1 MNHEY, CDR2 SVGEGT.

This clonotype showed up many times. The chain combines TRBV4-1 with TRBJ2-5; no clear D. The CDR3 is 13 amino acids. Germline CDR1 MGHRA, CDR2 YSYEKL. The germline V and J ends were trimmed by 4 bases and 2 bases, with 8 bases remaining between them. As DNA, the CDR3 is TGCGCCAGCAGCCCGCTGGTACAAGAGACCCAGTACTTC. It encodes CASSPLVQETQYF.

The sample holds many counts of this clonotype. The chain uses TRBV4-1 and TRBJ1-2; tentative D call: TRBD1 (5 bases). The CDR3 covers 15 residues. The V gene's germline CDR1 is MGHRA and CDR2 YSYEKL. Trimming shortened V by 4 bases and J by 4 bases, and 16 bases separated the two germline ends. CDR3: CASSRDDRGGYGYTF. CDR3 bases: TGCGCCAGCAGCCGAGATGACCGGGGGGGCTATGGCTACACCTTC.

The CDR3 reads CATSRDSLLTRQSMNTEAFF. The CDR3 DNA follows: TGTGCCACCAGCAGAGATTCGTTGTTGACCCGACAGAGCATGAACACTGAAGCTTTCTTT. The rearrangement links TRBV15 to TRBJ1-1; tentatively, D is TRBD1 (5 bases). The germline CDR1 and CDR2 sequences are LNHNV and YYDKDF (reference sequence). The CDR3 contains 20 residues. V was clipped by 0 bases and J by 0 bases, with 23 bases between them.

This clonotype was recorded many times. The chain recombines TRBV29-1 with TRBJ2-5, with 10 bases aligning to TRBD2. Germline V gene sequence: CDR1 SQVTM, CDR2 ANQGSEA. J was trimmed by 6 bases and V by 7 bases; bases with no gene match: 11. The CDR3 totals 14 residues. This CDR3 reads CSGNNPGLAQTQYF. Here the CDR3 DNA reads TGCAGCGGCAATAACCCGGGACTAGCGCAGACCCAGTACTTC.